This is a list of T cell receptor beta chains from one sample in a study of immune cell composition in non-small cell lung cancer. Produced via immunoSEQ multiplex PCR; TCRdb's table is partial and in-frame only. The data show about 6,600 clones, approximately 83% seen once. Sequenced input: non-adjacent lung tissue. All receptors come from a human donor with non-small cell lung cancer. Both conserved end residues are trimmed from each CDR3. Only part of the rows carry a size: once, few, many, or a class if the clone is expanded.

CDR3aa: ASTPLPGSYEQY; abundance: -; v_gene: TRBV28; j_gene: TRBJ2-7; len: 12
CDR3aa: ASTGTSGETQY; abundance: -; v_gene: TRBV5-1; j_gene: TRBJ2-5; len: 11
CDR3aa: ASTGGQGAGKLF; abundance: -; v_gene: TRBV4-3; j_gene: TRBJ1-4; len: 12
CDR3aa: ATSWGGMNTEAF; abundance: -; v_gene: TRBV15; j_gene: TRBJ1-1; len: 12
CDR3aa: ASSIPSYNSPLH; abundance: -; v_gene: TRBV21-1; j_gene: TRBJ1-6; len: 12
CDR3aa: ASSLYQGDTEAF; abundance: -; v_gene: TRBV7-9; j_gene: TRBJ1-1; len: 12
CDR3aa: ASTQRLTREGELF; abundance: -; v_gene: TRBV7-2; j_gene: TRBJ2-2; len: 13
CDR3aa: ASSPTRNTGELF; abundance: -; v_gene: TRBV5-6; j_gene: TRBJ2-2; len: 12
CDR3aa: ASSQDGGRPLLDEQF; abundance: -; v_gene: TRBV4-3; j_gene: TRBJ2-1; len: 15
CDR3aa: ASSYIVSELF; abundance: -; v_gene: TRBV5-4; j_gene: TRBJ2-2; len: 10
CDR3aa: ASSEAGRSGKLF; abundance: few; v_gene: TRBV6-1; j_gene: TRBJ1-4; len: 12
CDR3aa: ASSWIPGTGVYEQY; abundance: -; v_gene: TRBV5-1; j_gene: TRBJ2-7; len: 14
CDR3aa: ASSLGGDSRNQPQH; abundance: few; v_gene: TRBV9; j_gene: TRBJ1-5; len: 14
CDR3aa: ASSVGVKNTEAF; abundance: -; v_gene: TRBV9; j_gene: TRBJ1-1; len: 12
CDR3aa: ASSQAHTQNQPQH; abundance: -; v_gene: TRBV4-1; j_gene: TRBJ1-5; len: 13
CDR3aa: ASSLPLDTSYEQY; abundance: -; v_gene: TRBV28; j_gene: TRBJ2-7; len: 13
CDR3aa: ASSLGWTGNFYGYT; abundance: -; v_gene: TRBV7-2; j_gene: TRBJ1-2; len: 14
CDR3aa: ASPAPSAYTDTQY; abundance: -; v_gene: TRBV6-1; j_gene: TRBJ2-3; len: 13
CDR3aa: ASSYRDTAKNIQY; abundance: -; v_gene: TRBV5-6; j_gene: TRBJ2-4; len: 13
CDR3aa: ASRFPGTDGYT; abundance: -; v_gene: TRBV6-1; j_gene: TRBJ1-2; len: 11
CDR3aa: AHRSRGEQY; abundance: -; v_gene: TRBV30; j_gene: TRBJ2-7; len: 9
CDR3aa: ATSREDRWEEAF; abundance: -; v_gene: TRBV15; j_gene: TRBJ1-1; len: 12
CDR3aa: ASSINRGMGTEAF; abundance: -; v_gene: TRBV5-5; j_gene: TRBJ1-1; len: 13
CDR3aa: ASSPYLTAPSSLGYT; abundance: -; v_gene: TRBV4-3; j_gene: TRBJ1-2; len: 15
CDR3aa: ASTLPGQGDKNIQY; abundance: -; v_gene: TRBV11-2; j_gene: TRBJ2-4; len: 14
CDR3aa: ASSWGLAGVAYEQY; abundance: -; v_gene: TRBV7-8; j_gene: TRBJ2-7; len: 14
CDR3aa: ASSESGQGARGTEAF; abundance: -; v_gene: TRBV10-2; j_gene: TRBJ1-1; len: 15
CDR3aa: ASSQDIIAVSYNEQF; abundance: -; v_gene: TRBV4-3; j_gene: TRBJ2-1; len: 15
CDR3aa: ASSAFVGQGFEAF; abundance: -; v_gene: TRBV4-2; j_gene: TRBJ1-1; len: 13
CDR3aa: ASSQDPQAGPYGYT; abundance: -; v_gene: TRBV4-1; j_gene: TRBJ1-2; len: 14
CDR3aa: ASSSNLYEQY; abundance: -; v_gene: TRBV7-2; j_gene: TRBJ2-7; len: 10
CDR3aa: ASSQVGSGIRRGTQY; abundance: -; v_gene: TRBV7-8; j_gene: TRBJ2-5; len: 15
CDR3aa: ASSVGQGGEKLF; abundance: -; v_gene: TRBV6-1; j_gene: TRBJ1-4; len: 12
CDR3aa: ASSGRGGESAEQF; abundance: few; v_gene: TRBV5-1; j_gene: TRBJ2-1; len: 13
CDR3aa: ASSIGGAVNEQF; abundance: -; v_gene: TRBV7-3; j_gene: TRBJ2-1; len: 12
CDR3aa: ASSRQPGTGGENEQF; abundance: few; v_gene: TRBV4-3; j_gene: TRBJ2-1; len: 15
CDR3aa: ATSTNTGELF; abundance: -; v_gene: TRBV19; j_gene: TRBJ2-2; len: 10
CDR3aa: ASRCRTSGRALDTQY; abundance: -; v_gene: TRBV12-2; j_gene: TRBJ2-3; len: 15
CDR3aa: ASSLVRDIQY; abundance: -; v_gene: TRBV7-2; j_gene: TRBJ2-4; len: 10
CDR3aa: ASSPGSGGNEQF; abundance: -; v_gene: TRBV18; j_gene: TRBJ2-1; len: 12
CDR3aa: ASSEYRQGNYGYT; abundance: -; v_gene: TRBV6-1; j_gene: TRBJ1-2; len: 13
CDR3aa: ASSQDWGGTETQY; abundance: -; v_gene: TRBV4-3; j_gene: TRBJ2-5; len: 13
CDR3aa: ASSPQGQGAGNTIY; abundance: once; v_gene: TRBV18; j_gene: TRBJ1-3; len: 14
CDR3aa: ASSTAANYGYT; abundance: -; v_gene: TRBV19; j_gene: TRBJ1-2; len: 11
CDR3aa: ASKRGQGPYEQY; abundance: -; v_gene: TRBV6-5; j_gene: TRBJ2-7; len: 12
CDR3aa: ASSHRGPYEQY; abundance: few; v_gene: TRBV6-5; j_gene: TRBJ2-7; len: 11
CDR3aa: ATSRASNEKLF; abundance: -; v_gene: TRBV18; j_gene: TRBJ1-4; len: 11